This T cell receptor beta chain was profiled in a study of T cells after yellow fever vaccination. Germline CDR1 and CDR2: SGHVS and FNYEAQ. The V and J ends lost 5 bases and 6 bases respectively, with 18 bases between them. The CDR3 has 15 amino acids. TCRdb reprocessed the 5' RACE reads with MiXCR, giving one entry per CDR3 protein. This sample has hundreds of thousands of distinct CDR3 sequences, with roughly 4% found just once. The source was PBMCs, collected on the day of the yellow fever booster vaccination. This chain connects TRBV7-6 to TRBJ2-3; D perhaps matches TRBD2 (7 bases). The clonotype originates from a man younger than 30 who received the YFV17D yellow fever vaccine. CDR3 loop: CASSDRRGTPDTQYF. CDR3 DNA: TGTGCCAGCAGCGACAGGCGGGGGACCCCCGATACGCAGTATTTT.